The entry below describes one TCR beta chain. This may stem from a read error, because a much larger clone lies one nucleotide away. This specimen belongs to a study of kidney transplant recipient with SARS-CoV-2 infection. Using its own MiXCR run on the reads, TCRdb lists one record per CDR3 protein. The data show some 220,000 distinct CDR3 sequences, more than 25% seen once. CDR3 length equals 15 residues. The origin of this receptor is a male patient aged 30 to 39 who had COVID-19 and was a kidney transplant recipient. Some T cells may trace back to the graft donor. This material consisted of a blood sample, taken at baseline and on roughly day 110 from a kidney transplant recipient. V gene TRBV12-3 or TRBV12-4 combines with J gene TRBJ2-4, with 10 bases aligning to TRBD2. The DNA end favors TRBJ2-1, so the J call may be wrong. In nucleotides, the CDR3 is TGTGCCAGCAGTTCCACGGGACTAGCGTTAGGTGAGCAGTTCTTC. Protein: CASSSTGLALGEQFF.